The present T cell receptor (beta chain) was sequenced within a study of beta chain features in type 1 diabetes. Study-wide findings and caveats: A moderate, significant TCRB CDR3 shortening appeared in type 1 diabetes across four CD4+ subsets.

In regard to this clone: What it binds is unknown.

Sequenced material consisted of expressed TCRB transcripts (all of the isolated RNA was reverse transcribed). Sequenced by immunoSEQ multiplex PCR; TCRdb stores in-frame clones only, minus some. The sample yields a few hundred thousand clones, 16% seen once. The trim removed 4 bases at V and 2 bases at J, leaving 7 bases unmatched. The CDR3 contains 16 residues. CDR1 and CDR2 (germline): SGDLS, YYNGEE. Sequenced material: naive CD4+ T cells from blood. The clonotype was recovered from a man in his thirties or forties with type 1 diabetes. The rearrangement links TRBV9 to TRBJ2-1, with 9 bases identical to TRBD2. The CDR3 coding sequence is TGTGCCAGCAGCTATATAGCGGGAGACCCCTACAATGAGCAGTTCTTC. Its translation is CASSYIAGDPYNEQFF.